The subject of this entry is one TCR beta chain. Its antigen remains unknown. This specimen comes from a study of T cell responses to AZD1222 COVID-19 vaccine. Overall study results and limits: The donor cohort was predominantly white British with a female majority, and clonal diversity may have been underestimated. After the peak T cell response, and only then, were repertoires sampled.

The table came from immunoSEQ multiplex PCR; TCRdb's copy has only in-frame clones and leaves some out. The sample has about 140,000 clones; approximately 90% are singletons. There are 14 residues in the CDR3. Trimming removed 2 bases from V and 0 bases from J, with 5 bases in between. Germline-derived CDR1 and CDR2 are LNHDA and SQIVND (reference sequence). The source was peripheral blood, collected 28 days after the second AZD1222 dose. This clonotype was sampled from an adult who received the AZD1222 COVID-19 vaccine. The chain recombines TRBV19 with TRBJ1-3, with D uncertain. The CDR3 loop reads CASSIPSSGNTIYF. In DNA, the CDR3 is TGTGCCAGTAGTATACCGAGCTCTGGAAACACCATATATTTT.